This paragraph reports one TCR beta chain. Its cognate antigen has yet to be identified. CDR1 and CDR2, per the germline V gene, are MGHDK and SYGVNS. The germline ends are 4 bases apart after V is trimmed by 6 bases and J by 5 bases. The CDR3 covers 11 residues, taking in both the cysteine and the phenylalanine. Of all the DNA, just the CDR3 is kept, 33 bases in frame from base 1. The data were obtained in a study of cytomegalovirus exposure and HLA in healthy donors (dated by TCRdb to about 2017). Turning to the overall study: An earlier analysis of some 500 of the donors reported roughly 300 Gb of sequence data and 117 million unique TCR beta sequences from approximately 180 million T cells. High-throughput TCR immunosequencing, statistical association of individual TCRs with disease status, and machine learning were combined to predict cytomegalovirus infection status. Besides the first cohort of 500 to 700 subjects, a separate validation cohort made up of about 120 different subjects was used. Typing coverage differed by locus: A, B, C, DRB1 and DQB1 were typed in roughly 620-630 donors, DQA1 in 522, DPA1 in 600 to 610, and DPB1 in 450 to 490. Among some 400 genotyped donors of the cohort, an average of roughly 230,000 unique TCR beta nucleotide sequences was sequenced per donor, of which 15% to 20% were non-productive. HLA typing included class I and class II loci at four-digit resolution. Among the approximately 400 genotyped donors, approximately 82% belonged to the genetic ancestry cluster associated with self-reported Caucasian donors. An earlier analysis of about 600 of the donors used high-throughput TCR beta sequencing to judge whether each TCR beta V gene segment behaved as functional or pseudogenic. A later analysis re-examined previously published TCR beta repertoires from 610 or so donors and added high-resolution HLA genotyping to investigate patterns of TCR occurrence. Rather than drawing on any new phenotypic data, the later analysis identified candidate immune exposures from TCR beta sequences and the way those sequences occurred across donors. The T cell repertoires of under 750 subjects were profiled by immunosequencing and related to cytomegalovirus serostatus. An early release that covered about 600 HLA-typed donors contained around 300 gigabases of sequencing data and 85 million to 100 million unique TCR sequences. Four or five DR-DQ haplotypes were handled as single units for association and clustering because linkage in the cohort was strong. A later genetic analysis used genome-wide SNP genotypes for about 55% of the 666 donors, treating that subset as a discovery cohort. Every repertoire in the discovery cohort had been generated on one and the same sequencing platform. Donor age, sex, ethnicity and CMV serostatus were compiled together with the repertoire data. The aim of the study was to test whether cataloging public T cell receptors could identify signatures of past pathogen exposure. Results the study describes overall, beyond this receptor: The cohort was sequenced for TCR beta chains only, and without alpha or paired-chain data the features that could be detected were limited. According to a later genetic analysis, donors in an Asian-associated ancestry cluster had fewer N-insertions in productive TCRs than the approximately 650-donor mean. In vitro tests confirmed that a few of the cytomegalovirus-associated TCR beta chains recognize cytomegalovirus antigens. A further reported finding was that TCR beta sequences accurately predicted the HLA-A and HLA-B alleles for most subjects in the first cohort. Because counts were too low, roughly 18 rarely observed V segments, including chromosome 9 orphons, were left out of the earlier analysis of 500 to 650 of the donors. The classifier was reported to diagnose cytomegalovirus status with high specificity and sensitivity in both the original and validation cohorts. Immune exposure information for the cohort was limited to CMV serostatus. When HLA alleles, especially DR and DQ, strongly co-occurred, TCR associations were difficult to assign to individual alleles. Correlated functional status among segregating V segments might reflect linkage disequilibrium, but an unknown experimental factor could not be ruled out. A total of about 180 TCR beta chains were listed by the study as associated with cytomegalovirus. Most TCR sequences were observed very rarely across donors, whereas some public TCRs were present in many individuals. In an earlier analysis of around 600 of the donors, most TCR beta V segments were observed in productive rearrangements about 90% or about 30% of the time, broadly matching IMGT annotations. In a later analysis, the rate of TCR association differed among HLA loci, with DRB1 alleles having the most associated TCRs and HLA-C alleles having the fewest. Some IMGT-functional V segments, including TRBV6-2 and TRBV6-3, could not be distinguished by the 87-base-pair reads and were therefore excluded. According to a later analysis, most CMV-associated TCR beta chains appeared to be HLA-restricted, and the HLA associations seemed to be driven largely by CMV exposure. In a later analysis, several top co-occurrence clusters were reported to appear linked to parvovirus B19, influenza, CMV and Epstein-Barr virus. A cluster of highly shared sequence variants was judged likely to represent a technical artifact of the sequencing pipeline. The authors suggested that the approach could potentially be generalized to other disease states and immunological phenotypes. A later analysis associated about 17,000 TCR beta sequences with specific HLA alleles at a false discovery rate of 0.05. Roughly uniform sequencing depth across donors was assumed in presence/absence analyses, although this assumption may not hold. A later genetic analysis associated a missense DCLRE1C variant with V-gene and J-gene trimming of TCR beta chains, and an independent cohort replicated the association. Compared with equally common non-associated chains, HLA-associated TCR beta chains in a later analysis were more clonally expanded and had lower generation probabilities. Because HLA typing was missing for some donors at each locus, association tests included only the typed subset.

Libraries were prepared through the immunoSEQ multiplex PCR assay. The multiplex PCR relied on a mix of 60 forward primers for TCR Vbeta segments and 13 reverse primers for TCR Jbeta segments. The CDR3 region of rearranged TCR beta genes was amplified from genomic DNA by a multiplex PCR assay. Amplified TCR beta libraries were sequenced as 87-base-pair reads on the Illumina HiSeq System. In the authors' own workflow: Across the 500 to 700 repertoires, a later analysis counted 80 million or so unique TCR beta chains, approximately 10 million of which were shared by at least two donors. Raw reads were error-corrected and collapsed into unique sequences by a nearest-neighbor algorithm in which closely related sequences were merged to remove PCR and sequencing errors. CDR3 sequences were aligned to IMGT reference sequences to assign V, D and J gene segments. For a sequence to be retained, a match of at least six nucleotides was required to both a V gene segment and a J gene segment. A rearrangement was called productive if the CDR3 had no stop codons and remained in frame with V and J, and every other rearrangement was called non-productive. CDR3 was defined by IMGT convention, running from the second conserved V-encoded cysteine to the conserved J-encoded phenylalanine. Sequences without an unambiguous match to a single V gene segment were excluded from the earlier analysis of about 630 of the donors. An earlier analysis of a few hundred of the donors classified V segments as functional when productive rearrangements were above 56.7% and as segregating when the standard deviation between donors was above 5%. A statistical classification framework was built to diagnose cytomegalovirus status from the catalog of TCR beta chain sequences. In a later analysis, V and J genes were assigned by comparing TCR nucleotide sequences against IMGT/GENE-DB human TR gene sequences. In a later analysis, CDR3 sequences and most-parsimonious VDJ recombination scenarios were assigned using the TCRdist pipeline. In a later analysis, every TCR beta chain was defined by the combination of its CDR3 amino acid sequence and its V-gene family, and reads without a unique V-gene family were dropped. To address suspected cross-contamination and a sequencing artifact, a later analysis removed 450 to 700 highly shared, low-generation-probability nucleotide sequences. In a later analysis, a clonal expansion index for each public chain was calculated from normalized within-repertoire ranks of inferred template counts. Generation probabilities in a later analysis came from a VDJ recombination model fitted to out-of-frame rearrangements, and those results were checked against IGoR. Hypergeometric tests were used in a later analysis to score TCR-TCR, TCR-HLA and TCR-CMV co-occurrence, with a repertoire-size bias correction applied to the TCR pairs. In a later analysis, false discovery rates were estimated by permuting HLA or CMV assignments 20 times. A later analysis grouped co-occurring TCRs with DBSCAN, adding TCRdist sequence similarity when clustering within HLA-allele-positive subsets. Co-occurrence clustering excluded repertoires with fewer than 30,000 or more than 120,000 public chains, plus five with anomalous nucleotide sharing. TCRdb limited this immuneACCESS table to in-frame rearrangements with V and J called. A share of clones is missing; checked studies link under half to unresolved V genes, and the rest is unexplained. V and J calls and clone size are those listed in that table; D and trimming were worked out from the DNA. The sample table holds more than 75,000 clones. 15% of the sample is in the top ten clones.

The cohort comprised several hundred healthy bone marrow donors. Cohort members were all nominally healthy when sampled, although unrecorded immune exposures were likely present. The donor was CMV seropositive and belonged to the group of 250 to 350 seropositive cohort members. A peripheral blood sample was collected from each donor, and TCR beta sequencing was performed on peripheral blood mononuclear cells. The Qiagen DNeasy Blood Extraction Kit was used to extract genomic DNA from the blood cell samples. The chain employs TRBV25-1 and TRBJ1-4, with the D gene not confidently named. The sample taken for sequencing was PBMCs. The clonotype originates from a man in his fifties in good health and CMV-seropositive. The CDR3 is CASRSNEKLFF. In nucleotides, the sequence is TGTGCCAGCAGGTCGAATGAAAAACTGTTTTTT.